This is a list of T cell receptor beta chains from one sample in a study of metastatic and nonmetastatic thyroid tumors. MiXCR reprocessed the PCR reads for TCRdb. Of 3,300 or so clones in the sample, approximately 34% were seen once. The sample comprised adjacent normal tissue. These receptors all come from a male donor with papillary thyroid cancer or a benign thyroid nodule (not recorded which). Some clones in this sample may be carry-over from other donors' samples. Both conserved end residues are part of each CDR3. A D gene is named only where the DNA matches it firmly. The size field is filled for only some rows; it gives once, few, many or a size class.

J,D,V,size,CDR3,DNA
TRBJ1-1,.,TRBV6-5,.,CASSFPGMDTEAFF,TGTGCCAGCAGTTTCCCCGGGATGGACACTGAAGCTTTCTTT
TRBJ1-3,.,TRBV2,large,CARNKGDSGNTIYF,TGTGCCAGAAATAAGGGAGATAGCGGAAACACCATATATTTT
TRBJ1-5,.,TRBV9,.,CASSVGGDNQPQHF,TGTGCCAGCAGCGTAGGCGGGGACAATCAGCCCCAGCATTTT
TRBJ2-1,.,TRBV27,few,CASSVGLANEQFF,TGTGCCAGCAGTGTCGGACTGGCCAATGAGCAGTTCTTC
TRBJ2-3,.,TRBV12-3/TRBV12-4,few,CASRRTGDTQYF,TGTGCAAGCAGGCGGACGGGGGACACTCAGTATTTT
TRBJ2-7,.,TRBV28,few,CASRYPAYEQYF,TGTGCCAGCCGGTACCCCGCCTACGAGCAGTACTTC
TRBJ2-1,.,TRBV28,few,CASRTEAGDEQFF,TGTGCCAGCAGGACAGAAGCAGGGGATGAGCAGTTCTTC
TRBJ2-2,.,TRBV6-2/TRBV6-3,.,CASSLSGANTGELFF,TGTGCCAGCAGTCTATCGGGGGCGAACACCGGGGAGCTGTTTTTT
TRBJ2-6,.,TRBV20-1,.,CNAREAVGANVLTF,TGCAATGCTAGAGAAGCGGTTGGGGCCAACGTCCTGACTTTC
TRBJ2-2,TRBD2,TRBV4-2,medium-sized,CASSQGSGSSTGELFF,TGTGCCAGCAGCCAAGGAAGCGGGAGTTCAACCGGGGAGCTGTTTTTT
TRBJ2-7,.,TRBV7-8,few,CASSSGGREQYF,TGTGCCAGCAGCTCCGGGGGTAGGGAGCAGTACTTC
TRBJ1-1,.,TRBV6-1,.,CATTGGYLSTEAFF,TGTGCCACGACCGGGGGCTACTTGAGCACTGAAGCTTTCTTT
TRBJ1-6,.,TRBV12-3/TRBV12-4,large,CASSLRSSYNSPLHF,TGTGCCAGCAGTTTACGAAGCTCCTATAATTCACCCCTCCACTTT
TRBJ1-1,.,TRBV5-1,.,CASSLDLGVDTEAFF,TGCGCCAGCAGCTTGGATCTGGGAGTTGACACTGAAGCTTTCTTT
TRBJ2-1,.,TRBV6-4,large,CASSEQPSSYNEQFF,TGTGCCAGCAGTGAACAGCCATCGTCCTACAATGAGCAGTTCTTC
TRBJ2-7,TRBD1,TRBV2,.,CASSEVQGVKNEQYF,TGTGCCAGCAGTGAGGTACAGGGGGTAAAAAACGAGCAGTACTTC
TRBJ1-5,.,TRBV13,.,CASSLSNQPQHF,TGTGCCAGCAGCTTAAGCAATCAGCCCCAGCATTTT
TRBJ1-2,TRBD1,TRBV11-1,.,CASSGLTGQGVSSGYTF,TGTGCCAGCAGCGGGTTGACGGGACAGGGAGTTTCAAGCGGCTACACCTTC
TRBJ1-2,TRBD1,TRBV27,few,CASSAQGGDYGYTF,TGTGCCAGCAGTGCTCAGGGGGGGGATTATGGCTACACCTTC
TRBJ2-1,.,TRBV24-1,large,CATSASSGSYNEQFF,TGTGCCACCAGTGCTTCGAGCGGCTCCTACAATGAGCAGTTCTTC
TRBJ1-1,.,TRBV6-2/TRBV6-3,few,CASSPSGNTEAFF,TGTGCCAGCAGTCCCTCAGGGAACACTGAAGCTTTCTTT
TRBJ1-5,TRBD1,TRBV7-8,.,CASSLDGTGTGQPQHF,TGTGCCAGCAGCTTAGATGGGACAGGGACGGGGCAGCCCCAGCATTTT
TRBJ2-2,.,TRBV11-3,.,CASSLEEGRELFF,TGTGCCAGCAGCTTAGAAGAGGGTCGGGAGCTGTTTTTT
TRBJ2-5,TRBD2,TRBV13,medium-sized,CASSQWTSGSAEETQYF,TGTGCCAGCAGCCAATGGACTAGCGGGAGCGCCGAAGAGACCCAGTACTTC
TRBJ2-5,.,TRBV20-1,once,CSARPFGLAGETQYF,TGCAGTGCTAGGCCGTTCGGCTTAGCAGGCGAGACCCAGTACTTC
TRBJ1-5,.,TRBV6-4,.,CASRQGKGQPQHF,TGTGCCAGCAGGCAGGGGAAGGGTCAGCCCCAGCATTTT